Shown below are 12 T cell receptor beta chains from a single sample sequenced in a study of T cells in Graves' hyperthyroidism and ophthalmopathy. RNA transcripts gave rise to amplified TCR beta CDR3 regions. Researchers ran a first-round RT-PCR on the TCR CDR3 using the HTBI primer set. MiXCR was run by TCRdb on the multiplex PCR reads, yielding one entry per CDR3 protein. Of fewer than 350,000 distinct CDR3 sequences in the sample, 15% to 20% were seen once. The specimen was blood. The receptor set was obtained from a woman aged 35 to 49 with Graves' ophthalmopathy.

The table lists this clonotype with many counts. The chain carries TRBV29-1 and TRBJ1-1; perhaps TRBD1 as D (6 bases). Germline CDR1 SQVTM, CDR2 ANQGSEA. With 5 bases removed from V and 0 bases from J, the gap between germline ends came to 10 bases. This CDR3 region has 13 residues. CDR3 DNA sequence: TGCAGCGTTCTCGGGACACTGAACACTGAAGCTTTCTTT. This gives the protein CSVLGTLNTEAFF.

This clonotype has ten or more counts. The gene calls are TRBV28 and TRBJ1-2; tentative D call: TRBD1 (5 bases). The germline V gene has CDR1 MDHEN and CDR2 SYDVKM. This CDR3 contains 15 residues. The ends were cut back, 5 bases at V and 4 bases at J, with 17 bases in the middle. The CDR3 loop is CASSTAGTGFYGYTF. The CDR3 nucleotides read TGTGCCAGCAGTACCGCCGGGACCGGATTCTATGGCTACACCTTC.

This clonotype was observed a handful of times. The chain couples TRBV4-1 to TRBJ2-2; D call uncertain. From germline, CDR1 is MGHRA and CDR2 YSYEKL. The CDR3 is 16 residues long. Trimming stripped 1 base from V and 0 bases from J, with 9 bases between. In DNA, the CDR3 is TGCGCCAGCAGCCAAGTTGTCGGCGCGAACACCGGGGAGCTGTTTTTT. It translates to CASSQVVGANTGELFF.

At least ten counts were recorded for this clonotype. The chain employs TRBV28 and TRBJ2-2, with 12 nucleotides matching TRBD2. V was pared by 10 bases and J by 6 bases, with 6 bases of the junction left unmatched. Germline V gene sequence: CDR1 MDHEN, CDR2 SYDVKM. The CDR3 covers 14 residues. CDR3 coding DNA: TGTGCCACGACTAGCGGGAGTGTAGCCGGGGAGCTGTTTTTT. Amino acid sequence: CATTSGSVAGELFF.

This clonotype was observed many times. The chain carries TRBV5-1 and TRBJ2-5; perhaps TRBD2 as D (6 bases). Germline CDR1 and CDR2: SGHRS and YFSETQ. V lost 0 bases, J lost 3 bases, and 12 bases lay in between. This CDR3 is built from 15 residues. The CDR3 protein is CASSLDGRREETQYF. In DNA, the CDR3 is TGCGCCAGCAGCTTGGACGGGAGAAGGGAAGAGACCCAGTACTTC.

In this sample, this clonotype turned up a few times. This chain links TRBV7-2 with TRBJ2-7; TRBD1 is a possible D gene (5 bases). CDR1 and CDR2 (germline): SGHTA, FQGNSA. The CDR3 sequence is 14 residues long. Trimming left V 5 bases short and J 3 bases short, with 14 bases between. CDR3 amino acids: CASSPKVRDYEQYF. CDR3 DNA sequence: TGTGCCAGCAGCCCTAAAGTCAGGGACTACGAGCAGTACTTC.

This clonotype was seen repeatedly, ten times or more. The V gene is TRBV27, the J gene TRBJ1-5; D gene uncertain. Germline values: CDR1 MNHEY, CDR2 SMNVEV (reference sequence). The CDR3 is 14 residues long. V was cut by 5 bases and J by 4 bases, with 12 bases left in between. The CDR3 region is CASSPASPNQPQHF. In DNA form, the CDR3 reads TGTGCCAGCAGTCCTGCATCCCCAAATCAGCCCCAGCATTTT.

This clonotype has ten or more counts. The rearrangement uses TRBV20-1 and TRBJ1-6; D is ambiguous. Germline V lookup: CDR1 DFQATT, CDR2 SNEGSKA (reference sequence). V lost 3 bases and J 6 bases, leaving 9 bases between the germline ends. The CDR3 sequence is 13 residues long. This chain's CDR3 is CSASINPNSPLHF. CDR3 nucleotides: TGCAGTGCTAGTATTAACCCTAATTCACCCCTCCACTTT.

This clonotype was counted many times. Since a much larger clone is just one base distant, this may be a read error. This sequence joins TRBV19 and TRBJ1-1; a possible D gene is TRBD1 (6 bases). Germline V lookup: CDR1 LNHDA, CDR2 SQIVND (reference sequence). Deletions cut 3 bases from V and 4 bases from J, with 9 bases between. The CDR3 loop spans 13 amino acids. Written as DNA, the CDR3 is TGTGCCAGTAGTATTTCAGGGGCCACTGAAGCTTTCTTT. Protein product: CASSISGATEAFF.

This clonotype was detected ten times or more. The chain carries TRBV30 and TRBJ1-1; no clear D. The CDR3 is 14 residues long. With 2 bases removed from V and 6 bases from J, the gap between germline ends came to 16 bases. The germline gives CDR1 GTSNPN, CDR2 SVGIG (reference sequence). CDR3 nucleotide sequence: TGTGCCTGGAGTTTTTTTAGGAGGGAGCCTGAAGCTTTCTTT. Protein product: CAWSFFRREPEAFF. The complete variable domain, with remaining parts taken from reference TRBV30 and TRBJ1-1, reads SQTIHQWPATLVQPVGSPLSLECTVEGTSNPNLYWYRQAAGRGLQLLFYSVGIGQISSEVPQNLSASRPQDRQFILSSKKLLLSDSGFYLCAWSFFRREPEAFFGQGTRLTVV.

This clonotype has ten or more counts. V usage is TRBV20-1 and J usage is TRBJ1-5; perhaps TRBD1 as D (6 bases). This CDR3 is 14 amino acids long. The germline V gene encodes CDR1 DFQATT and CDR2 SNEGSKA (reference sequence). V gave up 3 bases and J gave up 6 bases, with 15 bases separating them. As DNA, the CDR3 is TGCAGTGCTAGCGGGACAAAGCATACTCAGCCCCAGCATTTT. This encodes CSASGTKHTQPQHF.

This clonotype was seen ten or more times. The CDR3 region is CSARAPSGNQPQHF. The CDR3 DNA is TGCAGTGCTAGGGCCCCCTCGGGCAATCAGCCCCAGCATTTT. The rearrangement joins TRBV20-1 to TRBJ1-5; no clear D. The CDR3 sequence is 14 residues long. Trimming cost V 3 bases and J 2 bases, with 11 bases left between them. CDR1 and CDR2 (germline): DFQATT, SNEGSKA (reference sequence).